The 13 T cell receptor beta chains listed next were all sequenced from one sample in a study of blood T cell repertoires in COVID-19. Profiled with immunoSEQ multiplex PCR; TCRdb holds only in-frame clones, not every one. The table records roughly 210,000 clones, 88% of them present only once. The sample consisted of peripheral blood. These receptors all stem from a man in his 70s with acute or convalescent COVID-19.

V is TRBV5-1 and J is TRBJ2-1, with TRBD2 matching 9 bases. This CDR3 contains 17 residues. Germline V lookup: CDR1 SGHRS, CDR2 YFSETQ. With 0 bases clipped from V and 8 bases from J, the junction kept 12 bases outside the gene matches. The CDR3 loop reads CASSLVGAGGGWDEQFF. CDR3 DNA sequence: TGCGCCAGCAGCTTGGTGGGAGCGGGAGGCGGTTGGGATGAGCAGTTCTTC.

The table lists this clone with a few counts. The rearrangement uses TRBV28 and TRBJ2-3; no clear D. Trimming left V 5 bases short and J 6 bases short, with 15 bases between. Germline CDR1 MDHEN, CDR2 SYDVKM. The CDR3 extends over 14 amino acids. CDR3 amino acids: CASSADAKKDTQYF. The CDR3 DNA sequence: TGTGCCAGCAGTGCCGATGCTAAGAAGGATACGCAGTATTTT.

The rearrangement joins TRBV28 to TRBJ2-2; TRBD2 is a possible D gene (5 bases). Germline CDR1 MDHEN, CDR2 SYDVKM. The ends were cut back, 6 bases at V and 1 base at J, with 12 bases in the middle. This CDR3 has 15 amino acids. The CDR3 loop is CASRDSGLNTGELFF. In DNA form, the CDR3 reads TGTGCCAGCAGGGACTCCGGGTTGAACACCGGGGAGCTGTTTTTT.

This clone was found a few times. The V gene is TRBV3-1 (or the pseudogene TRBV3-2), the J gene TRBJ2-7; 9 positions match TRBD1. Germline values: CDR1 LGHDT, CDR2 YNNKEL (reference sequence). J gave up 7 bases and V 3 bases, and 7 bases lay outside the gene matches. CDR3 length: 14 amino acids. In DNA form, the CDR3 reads TGTGCCAGCAGCCATGGGGACAGGGCTACGGAGCAGTACTTC. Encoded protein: CASSHGDRATEQYF.

CDR3 nucleotides: TGTGCCAGCAGTGGGCGGGAGGGTGAAAAACTGTTTTTT. It yields the protein CASSGREGEKLFF. The V and J genes are TRBV2 and TRBJ1-4, with unresolved D. The CDR3 loop spans 13 amino acids. CDR1 SNHLY and CDR2 FYNNEI come from the germline V gene. V was trimmed by 4 bases and J by 7 bases, leaving 10 bases between them.

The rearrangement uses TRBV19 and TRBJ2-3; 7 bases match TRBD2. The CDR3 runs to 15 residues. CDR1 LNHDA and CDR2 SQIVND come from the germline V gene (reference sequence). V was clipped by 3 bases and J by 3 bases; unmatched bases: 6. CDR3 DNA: TGTGCCAGTAGTATGGGCGGGAGTAGGACAGATACGCAGTATTTT. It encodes CASSMGGSRTDTQYF.

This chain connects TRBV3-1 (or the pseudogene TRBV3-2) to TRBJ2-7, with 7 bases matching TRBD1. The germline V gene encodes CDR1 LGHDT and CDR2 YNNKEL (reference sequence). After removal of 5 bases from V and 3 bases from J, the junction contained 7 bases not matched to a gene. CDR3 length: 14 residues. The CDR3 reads CASSVRDRFYEQYF. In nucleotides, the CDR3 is TGTGCCAGCAGCGTCCGGGACAGATTCTACGAGCAGTACTTC.

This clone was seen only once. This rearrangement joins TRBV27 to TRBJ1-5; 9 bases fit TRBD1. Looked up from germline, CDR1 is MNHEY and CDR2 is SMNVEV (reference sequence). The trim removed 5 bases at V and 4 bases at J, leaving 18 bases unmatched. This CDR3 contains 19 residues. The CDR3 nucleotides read TGTGCCAGCAGTCACTCCGGGACAGGGAGGGTGGGATATAATCAGCCCCAGCATTTT. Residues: CASSHSGTGRVGYNQPQHF.

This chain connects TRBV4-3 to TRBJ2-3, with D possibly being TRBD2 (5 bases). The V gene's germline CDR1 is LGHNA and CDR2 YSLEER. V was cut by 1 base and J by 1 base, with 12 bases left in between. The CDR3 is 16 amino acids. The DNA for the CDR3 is TGCGCCAGCAGCCAAGGGAGAAAAGCGGGCACAGATACGCAGTATTTT. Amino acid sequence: CASSQGRKAGTDTQYF.

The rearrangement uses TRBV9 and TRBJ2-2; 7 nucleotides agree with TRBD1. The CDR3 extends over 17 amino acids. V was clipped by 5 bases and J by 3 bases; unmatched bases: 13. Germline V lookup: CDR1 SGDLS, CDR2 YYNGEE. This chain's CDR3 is CASRPAVGQGDTGELFF. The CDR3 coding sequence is TGTGCCAGCAGGCCGGCCGTTGGGCAGGGGGACACCGGGGAGCTGTTTTTT.

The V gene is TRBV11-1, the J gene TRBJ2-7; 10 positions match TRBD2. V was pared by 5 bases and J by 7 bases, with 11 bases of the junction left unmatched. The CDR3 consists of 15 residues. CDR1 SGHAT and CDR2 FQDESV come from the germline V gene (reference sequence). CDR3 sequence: CASSEQAGGPWEQYF. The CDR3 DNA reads TGTGCCAGCAGCGAGCAAGCGGGAGGGCCTTGGGAGCAGTACTTC.

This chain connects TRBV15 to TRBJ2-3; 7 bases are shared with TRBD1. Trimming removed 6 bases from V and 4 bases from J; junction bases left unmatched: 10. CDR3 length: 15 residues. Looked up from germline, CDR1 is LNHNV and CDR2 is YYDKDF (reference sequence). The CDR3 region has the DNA TGTGCCACCAGGCTCGACAGGGAGATTGCAGATACGCAGTATTTT. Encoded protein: CATRLDREIADTQYF.

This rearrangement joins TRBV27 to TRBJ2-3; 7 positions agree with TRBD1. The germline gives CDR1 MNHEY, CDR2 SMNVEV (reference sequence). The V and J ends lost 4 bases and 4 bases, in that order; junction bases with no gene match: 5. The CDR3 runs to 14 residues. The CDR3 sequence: CASSSGQAADTQYF. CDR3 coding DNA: TGTGCCAGCAGTTCCGGACAGGCGGCAGATACGCAGTATTTT.